This TCR beta chain was recorded in a study of neurological immune-mediated disorders. Study-wide findings and caveats: TCR-beta repertoires seemed private in all groups, with no expanded CDR3 amino acid sequences shared. The repertoires of 18 of 34 multiple sclerosis patients were placed by phylogenetic grouping in a single related-CDR3 cluster, which may be a signature.

The team produced cDNA through 5'RACE using 10-nucleotide random UMIs. TCRdb reprocessed the 5' RACE reads via MiXCR and lists one record per CDR3 protein. The data contain 55,000 to 85,000 distinct CDR3 sequences, 3.2% of them seen just once; the ten biggest clones take up about 5%. This clonotype was observed at least ten times. Antigen unknown. CDR3 size: 15 residues. CDR1 and CDR2 from the germline V gene are SGHDN and FVKESK. V lost 1 base and J 8 bases, leaving 15 bases between the germline ends. Specimen: PBMCs. The rearrangement uses TRBV14 and TRBJ2-1; unclear D gene. This sequence was found in a woman in her forties or fifties with multiple sclerosis. CDR3 in amino acids: CASSQGPGLNDEQFF. CDR3 DNA sequence: TGTGCCAGCAGCCAAGGACCCGGCCTTAACGATGAGCAGTTCTTC.